The 18 T cell receptor beta chains presented below share a single source sample, sequenced in a study of vaccination and CD4 T cells after COVID-19. The treatment here: approximately nine-day PBMC culture with coronavirus spike peptide pools or control peptides (ViraFEST assay). The antigens for these receptors are not known. Cultured CD4+ T cell DNA underwent sequencing with the Oncomine TCR Beta short-read assay. One entry per CDR3 protein, called by TCRdb with MiXCR from the PCR reads. This sample has some 15,000 distinct CDR3 sequences, with 42% found just once. Sequencing was carried out using cultured CD4+ T cells from blood. These receptors all stem from a human donor with COVID-19.

This chain joins TRBV20-1 and TRBJ1-1; perhaps TRBD1 as D (5 bases). The CDR3 runs to 15 residues. Deletions cut 5 bases from V and 4 bases from J, with 20 bases between. Germline-derived CDR1 and CDR2 are DFQATT and SNEGSKA (reference sequence). In DNA, the CDR3 is TGCAGTGCTTCGCCGGGACGGAGAGTAAGCACTGAAGCTTTCTTT. Translated: CSASPGRRVSTEAFF.

The rearrangement links TRBV20-1 to TRBJ2-7; 8 bases map to TRBD2. This CDR3 region has 15 residues. Germline CDR1 is DFQATT and CDR2 is SNEGSKA (reference sequence). The V gene end was trimmed by 3 bases and the J gene end by 3 bases; junction bases not matched to a gene: 10. CDR3 DNA sequence: TGCAGTGCTAGCGGGGGGTTCAGCGGGGGCTACGAGCAGTACTTC. It is translated as CSASGGFSGGYEQYF.

This chain uses TRBV28 with TRBJ2-6, with TRBD2 as a possible D gene (7 bases). Germline V lookup: CDR1 MDHEN, CDR2 SYDVKM. Trimming took 7 bases from V and 2 from J, leaving 12 bases between them. CDR3 length equals 15 residues. CDR3 in amino acids: CASTKGGAGANVLTF. The CDR3 bases are TGTGCCAGCACTAAGGGGGGGGCTGGGGCCAACGTCCTGACTTTC.

The chain joins TRBV19 to TRBJ1-2; a weak D match, TRBD1 (6 bases). V gave up 6 bases and J gave up 3 bases, with 17 bases separating them. The CDR3 is 15 amino acids. Per the germline V gene, CDR1 is LNHDA and CDR2 is SQIVND (reference sequence). CDR3 sequence reads: CASRRGGLRDYGYTF. The DNA of the CDR3 is TGTGCCAGTAGGCGTGGGGGGCTCAGGGACTATGGCTACACCTTC.

The chain recombines TRBV7-8 with TRBJ2-3, with TRBD1 as a possible D gene (6 bases). The CDR3 is 18 amino acids. Between the trimmed V and J ends, which lost 5 bases and 3 bases, there was a span of 24 bases. Looked up from germline, CDR1 is SGHVS and CDR2 is FQNEAQ. The CDR3 coding sequence is TGTGCCAGCAGCGCTCCCCAAGAAACAGGGCAGCGTACAGATACGCAGTATTTT. The encoded protein is CASSAPQETGQRTDTQYF.

A few counts support this clonotype. The chain recombines TRBV20-1 with TRBJ1-4; perhaps TRBD1 as D (6 bases). The CDR3 covers 13 residues. The V end lost 5 bases, the J end lost 8 bases, and 15 bases lay between the germline ends. CDR1 and CDR2 (germline): DFQATT, SNEGSKA (reference sequence). The chain's CDR3 is CSAYLTGREKLFF. Written as DNA, the CDR3 is TGCAGTGCTTATTTGACAGGCAGGGAAAAACTGTTTTTT.

V and J are TRBV10-1 and TRBJ1-1; 11 positions agree with TRBD1. Losses at the gene ends were 0 bases for V and 0 bases for J; bases not matched to a gene: 6. The CDR3 is made up of 18 amino acids. CDR1 WNHNN and CDR2 SYGVQD come from the germline V gene (reference sequence). This CDR3 is CASSESCGTGGMNTEAFF. The CDR3 nucleotides read TGCGCCAGCAGTGAGTCGTGTGGGACAGGGGGGATGAACACTGAAGCTTTCTTT.

The V gene is TRBV19, the J gene TRBJ1-1; D is uncertain. The length of the CDR3 is 13 residues. Germline CDR1 reads LNHDA; CDR2 reads SQIVND (reference sequence). Deletions cut 3 bases from V and 4 bases from J, with 9 bases between. The CDR3 nucleotides read TGTGCCAGTAGTATTAGGACGGCCACTGAAGCTTTCTTT. Amino acid sequence: CASSIRTATEAFF.

A few counts support this clonotype. J is TRBJ2-1 and V is TRBV24-1, with D hard to call. V was shortened by 7 bases and J by 6 bases, with 9 bases between the two germline ends. CDR1 and CDR2 from the germline V gene are KGHDR and SFDVKD. CDR3 size: 12 residues. CDR3 region: CATRFWANEQFF. CDR3 coding DNA: TGTGCCACCAGATTTTGGGCCAATGAGCAGTTCTTC.

This clonotype was seen a handful of times. The chain links TRBV15 to TRBJ1-4; D gene uncertain. This CDR3 is 15 amino acids long. V was cut by 0 bases and J by 5 bases, with 10 bases left in between. Germline V gene lookup returns CDR1 LNHNV and CDR2 YYDKDF (reference sequence). CDR3 sequence (DNA): TGTGCCACCAGCAGAGAGCCGGGGTCGAATGAAAAACTGTTTTTT. Its protein product is CATSREPGSNEKLFF. The full variable domain, completed using reference TRBV15 and TRBJ1-4, is DAMVIQNPRYQVTQFGKPVTLSCSQTLNHNVMYWYQQKSSQAPKLLFHYYDKDFNNEADTPDNFQSRRPNTSFCFLDIRSPGLGDTAMYLCATSREPGSNEKLFFGSGTQLSVL.

The sample holds a few counts of this clonotype. The J gene is TRBJ1-2, the V gene TRBV7-2, with D possibly TRBD1 on 5 matching bases. The CDR3 is 13 amino acids. The V and J ends lost 3 bases and 6 bases respectively, with 11 bases between them. The germline V gene encodes CDR1 SGHTA and CDR2 FQGNSA. The CDR3 DNA sequence: TGTGCCAGCAGCTTTAGACAGACTGATGGCTACACCTTC. Protein sequence: CASSFRQTDGYTF.

The chain employs TRBV11-2 and TRBJ1-3; D is unclear. The CDR3 consists of 15 residues. CDR1 is SGHAT, CDR2 FQNNGV, per germline. V lost 5 bases, J lost 2 bases, and 13 bases lay in between. This chain's CDR3 is CASSRTVGAGNTIYF. In nucleotides, the CDR3 is TGTGCCAGCAGCCGCACAGTTGGGGCTGGAAACACCATATATTTT.

Here the CDR3 DNA reads TGTGCCAGCAGTGAAGCCGGGGATCAGCCCCAGCATTTT. The encoded protein is CASSEAGDQPQHF. The chain links TRBV6-1 to TRBJ1-5; D not certain. The V and J ends lost 0 bases and 5 bases respectively, with 5 bases between them. CDR3 size: 13 residues. Germline CDR1 is MNHNS and CDR2 is SASEGT.

This chain links TRBV7-3 with TRBJ1-2; a possible D gene is TRBD1 (6 bases). The germline V gene has CDR1 SGHTA and CDR2 FQGTGA. The CDR3 spans 13 residues. Trimming removed 0 bases from V and 6 bases from J, with 8 bases in between. CDR3 DNA sequence: TGTGCCAGCAGCTTAACGCAGGGGAATGGCTACACCTTC. Translating it yields CASSLTQGNGYTF.

This rearrangement joins TRBV21-1 to TRBJ1-5; the table's D gene call, TRBD1, was not cross checked with the DNA. TRBV21-1 is deemed a pseudogene. This CDR3 spans 14 amino acids. In DNA form, the CDR3 reads TGTCTGGGGGGGGAAGTCTATAGCAATCAGCCCCAGCATTTT. Its translation is CLGGEVYSNQPQHF.

The chain has TRBV28 and TRBJ1-2; a possible D gene is TRBD1 (6 bases). Germline loops: CDR1 MDHEN, CDR2 SYDVKM. The ends were cut back, 2 bases at V and 6 bases at J, with 10 bases in the middle. This CDR3 is built from 13 residues. CDR3 protein: CASSLGQSNGYTF. For the CDR3, the DNA is TGTGCCAGCAGTTTAGGACAGAGCAATGGCTACACCTTC.

CDR3 DNA: TGTGCCAGCAGCTACAGAAAGGGTTCAGATACGCAGTATTTT. Protein sequence: CASSYRKGSDTQYF. The chain has TRBV7-3 and TRBJ2-3; no reliable D call. V gave up 4 bases and J gave up 4 bases, with 12 bases separating them. CDR3 length equals 14 residues. Germline CDR1 reads SGHTA; CDR2 reads FQGTGA. Supplemented by reference TRBV7-3 and TRBJ2-3, the full variable domain reads GAGVSQTPSNKVTEKGKYVELRCDPISGHTALYWYRQSLGQGPEFLIYFQGTGAADDSGLPNDRFFAVRPEGSVSTLKIQRTERGDSAVYLCASSYRKGSDTQYFGPGTRLTVL.

The V and J genes are TRBV12-3 or TRBV12-4 and TRBJ1-3, with D unclear. The CDR3 extends over 14 amino acids. Trimming took 3 bases from V and 3 from J, leaving 9 bases between them. CDR3 DNA sequence: TGTGCCAGCAGTTTCCGGGAAGATGGAAACACCATATATTTT. This codes for CASSFREDGNTIYF.